The subject of this entry is one TCR beta chain. Its antigen is not known. Here immunoSEQ multiplex PCR was the method, and the copy in TCRdb shows in-frame clones only, minus some. The data contain some 320,000 clones, 85% to 90% of them singletons. The data were taken from a study of Ad26.COV2.S vaccination and SARS-CoV-2 variants. Points from the study as a whole: Relative to placebo recipients, vaccine recipients exhibited elevated spike-specific TCR breadth. Non-spike TCR breadth was similar in vaccine and placebo recipients.

The CDR3 sequence is 14 residues long. V was cut by 4 bases and J by 7 bases, with 17 bases left in between. Germline V gene lookup returns CDR1 GTSNPN and CDR2 SVGIG (reference sequence). The sample's treatment: 15 to 20 received Ad26.COV2.S at low or high dose, single or two shots; 5 received placebo; per-sample allocation not given. Sampling was performed 63 days after the first vaccine or placebo injection. An adult donor aged 18-55 years was enrolled in Boston. This chain joins TRBV30 and TRBJ2-1, with D hard to call. The source was peripheral blood, collected in a trial of Ad26.COV2.S vaccine versus placebo. The clonotype comes from a person aged 18 to 59 who received the Ad26.COV2.S COVID-19 vaccine or a placebo. DNA of the CDR3: TGTGCCTGGAATGGTAGAGGTGGAAGAAATGAGCAGTTCTTC. It yields the protein CAWNGRGGRNEQFF.